The sequence of this T cell receptor (beta chain) was determined in a study of blood T cell repertoires in COVID-19. Study details: PBMCs, B-cell-depleted T cells, or T cells were the source of the cDNA or gDNA that made up the material.

The germline CDR1 and CDR2 sequences are WNHNN and SYGVQD (reference sequence). Trimming took 4 bases from V and 7 from J, leaving 11 bases between them. CDR3 length equals 13 residues. Per the original data handling: Amplification with reference gene primers provided the estimates of nucleated cell counts. Repertoires were generated with immunoSEQ multiplex PCR, while TCRdb's copy carries only in-frame clones and drops some. That table gives V, J and clone size, and the DNA gave D and trimming. The sample contains approximately 100,000 clones, 89% of which appear only once. Sequenced: peripheral blood. The chain uses TRBV10-1 and TRBJ1-3; unclear D gene. This clonotype was obtained from an older woman with acute or convalescent COVID-19. The CDR3 loop is CASSVGIGNTIYF. The CDR3 region has the DNA TGCGCCAGCAGTGTCGGAATCGGGAACACCATATATTTT.